These 28 T cell receptor beta chains were all obtained from the same sample, sequenced in a study of immune cell composition in non-small cell lung cancer. Repertoires were generated with immunoSEQ multiplex PCR, while TCRdb's copy carries only in-frame clones and drops some. The data show approximately 3,100 clones, roughly four fifths seen once. Sample: lung tumor tissue. The receptor source for this set is a human donor with non-small cell lung cancer.

The chain carries TRBV5-1 and TRBJ1-2; 11 nucleotides agree with TRBD1. The CDR3 length is 13 residues. Germline V gene sequence: CDR1 SGHRS, CDR2 YFSETQ. J was trimmed by 8 bases and V by 4 bases; bases with no gene match: 4. CDR3 amino acids: CASSKGQGEGYTF. The CDR3 DNA sequence: TGCGCCAGCAGCAAGGGACAGGGGGAAGGCTACACCTTC.

This chain connects TRBV29-1 to TRBJ2-2; D may be TRBD1 (5 bases). Germline V lookup: CDR1 SQVTM, CDR2 ANQGSEA. The CDR3 has 15 amino acids. V was pared by 5 bases and J by 3 bases, with 16 bases between. The DNA for the CDR3 is TGCAGCGTTCCTGATGGCAGGGCGTACACCGGGGAGCTGTTTTTT. Protein: CSVPDGRAYTGELFF.

The chain links TRBV19 to TRBJ1-1; 8 bases align to TRBD1. Unmatched junction bases numbered 15, after V lost 5 bases and J lost 10 bases. This CDR3 is built from 15 residues. Germline CDR1 reads LNHDA; CDR2 reads SQIVND (reference sequence). CDR3 sequence reads: CASSGTWTGRWGAFF. For the CDR3, the DNA is TGTGCCAGTAGTGGTACCTGGACAGGGAGATGGGGAGCTTTCTTT.

The chain carries TRBV29-1 and TRBJ2-2, with D possibly TRBD2 on 5 matching bases. CDR1 is SQVTM and CDR2 is ANQGSEA in the germline V gene. The CDR3 runs 13 residues. The CDR3 DNA reads as TGCACCGGGGTGAGGGAGAACACCGGGGAGCTGTTTTTT. As protein: CTGVRENTGELFF.

This chain connects TRBV28 to TRBJ2-7; 7 bases map to TRBD2. With V trimmed by 7 bases and J by 0 bases, 9 bases remained unmatched. Germline lookup yields CDR1 MDHEN and CDR2 SYDVKM. The CDR3 length is 15 residues. The chain's CDR3 is CASKVASGNSYEQYF. CDR3 bases: TGTGCCAGCAAGGTCGCTAGCGGTAACTCCTACGAGCAGTACTTC.

The CDR3 here is CASSPLTNGELFF. CDR3 in DNA: TGTGCCAGCTCTCCGCTAACGAACGGGGAGCTGTTTTTT. V gene TRBV6-5 combines with J gene TRBJ2-2; D ambiguous. Looked up from germline, CDR1 is MNHEY and CDR2 is SVGAGI. CDR3 length: 13 amino acids. Trimming pared 8 bases from V and 7 bases from J, leaving 14 bases between.

This clone came up once. The chain couples TRBV4-1 to TRBJ2-1; D is possibly TRBD2 (6 bases). CDR1 and CDR2 from the germline V gene are MGHRA and YSYEKL. There are 15 residues in the CDR3. The V end was cut by 4 bases, the J end by 4 bases, with 14 bases between. The CDR3 here is CASSLRDLPYNEQFF. CDR3 nucleotides: TGCGCCAGCAGCCTCCGGGACTTACCTTACAATGAGCAGTTCTTC.

The rearrangement uses TRBV19 and TRBJ2-3; 7 bases match TRBD1. Trimming at V came to 4 bases and at J to 0 bases, leaving 4 bases not matched to a gene. CDR1 and CDR2 from the germline V gene are LNHDA and SQIVND (reference sequence). The CDR3 loop spans 15 amino acids. CDR3 in DNA: TGTGCCAGTAGTAGACAGGGATATAGCACAGATACGCAGTATTTT. It translates to CASSRQGYSTDTQYF. Drawing the rest from reference TRBV19 and TRBJ2-3, the complete variable domain is DGGITQSPKYLFRKEGQNVTLSCEQNLNHDAMYWYRQDPGQGLRLIYYSQIVNDFQKGDIAEGYSVSREKKESFPLTVTSAQKNPTAFYLCASSRQGYSTDTQYFGPGTRLTVL.

This clone is judged large (0.1 to 1%). V is TRBV11-2 and J is TRBJ2-7, with D perhaps TRBD2 (6 bases). The CDR3 covers 14 residues. Germline values: CDR1 SGHAT, CDR2 FQNNGV. Deletions cut 5 bases from V and 2 bases from J, with 13 bases between. The CDR3 nucleotides read TGTGCCAGCAGCCAGGGACTGATACCCTACGAGCAGTACTTC. Translation gives CASSQGLIPYEQYF.

This clone came up once. The same CDR3 also results from other DNA sequences found in this sample. The rearrangement joins TRBV28 to TRBJ2-2, with D unclear. The CDR3 extends over 13 amino acids. V was pared by 6 bases and J by 1 base, with 6 bases between. Per the germline V gene, CDR1 is MDHEN and CDR2 is SYDVKM. The CDR3 nucleotides are TGTGCCAGCAGAAACAGGAACACCGGGGAGCTGTTTTTT. This encodes CASRNRNTGELFF.

This sequence joins TRBV7-9 and TRBJ2-1; D possibly corresponds to TRBD2 (6 bases). The CDR3 has 16 residues. V was clipped by 1 base and J by 2 bases, with 12 bases between them. CDR1 is SEHNR and CDR2 is FQNEAQ in the germline V gene (reference sequence). The CDR3 DNA reads TGTGCCAGCAGCTTAGACGGGGCGGGGACCTACAATGAGCAGTTCTTC. Translated: CASSLDGAGTYNEQFF.

The CDR3 sequence is CASSLVGTGNTEAFF. The CDR3 DNA is TGCGCCAGCAGCTTGGTTGGGACAGGGAACACTGAAGCTTTCTTT. This chain links TRBV5-1 with TRBJ1-1; TRBD1 aligns across 8 bases. The length of the CDR3 is 15 residues. With 0 bases clipped from V and 1 base from J, the junction kept 2 bases outside the gene matches. The germline V gene has CDR1 SGHRS and CDR2 YFSETQ.

The genes are TRBV19 and TRBJ1-5; 8 bases align to TRBD1. Germline V gives CDR1 LNHDA, CDR2 SQIVND (reference sequence). The CDR3 is made up of 14 amino acids. V lost 3 bases, J lost 7 bases, and 5 bases stayed unmatched. For the CDR3, the DNA is TGTGCCAGTAGTATGCAGGGGGCGAAGCAGCCCCAGCATTTT. Translating gives CASSMQGAKQPQHF.

This clone was detected once. The V and J genes are TRBV7-3 and TRBJ2-7; TRBD2 agrees at 9 bases. From germline, CDR1 is SGHTA and CDR2 FQGTGA. The length of the CDR3 is 15 residues. J lost 2 bases, V lost 3 bases, and 5 bases had no gene match. The CDR3 protein is CASSFGPSGTYEQYF. The CDR3 nucleotides read TGTGCCAGCAGCTTTGGTCCTAGCGGGACCTACGAGCAGTACTTC. Combining the CDR3 with reference TRBV7-3 and TRBJ2-7 gives the whole variable domain GAGVSQTPSNKVTEKGKYVELRCDPISGHTALYWYRQSLGQGPEFLIYFQGTGAADDSGLPNDRFFAVRPEGSVSTLKIQRTERGDSAVYLCASSFGPSGTYEQYFGPGTRLTVT.

The J gene is TRBJ2-7, the V gene TRBV5-1, with D uncertain. The germline V gene encodes CDR1 SGHRS and CDR2 YFSETQ. V was pared by 0 bases and J by 0 bases, with 13 bases between. This CDR3 spans 16 amino acids. CDR3 coding DNA: TGCGCCAGCAGCTTGGTTATGGGCCCAAGCTCCTACGAGCAGTACTTC. Translating it yields CASSLVMGPSSYEQYF.

The chain combines TRBV5-6 with TRBJ2-1; 8 bases fit TRBD1. The CDR3 has 15 amino acids. J gave up 0 bases and V 2 bases, and 1 base lay outside the gene matches. Germline CDR1 and CDR2: SGHDT and YYEEEE. DNA for the CDR3: TGTGCCAGCAGCTTACAGGGGGACTCCTACAATGAGCAGTTCTTC. Its protein product is CASSLQGDSYNEQFF.

This clone was seen once. The V gene is TRBV15, the J gene TRBJ1-1, with TRBD1 as a possible D gene (6 bases). Trimming left V 4 bases short and J 1 base short, with 13 bases between. Germline loops: CDR1 LNHNV, CDR2 YYDKDF (reference sequence). The CDR3 covers 15 residues. As DNA, the CDR3 is TGTGCCACCAGCAACCGGGGGGCGAAGAACACTGAAGCTTTCTTT. Protein: CATSNRGAKNTEAFF.

J is TRBJ1-1 and V is TRBV28; D is uncertain. Germline loops: CDR1 MDHEN, CDR2 SYDVKM. The CDR3 totals 14 residues. V was trimmed by 5 bases and J by 1 base, leaving 11 bases between them. The CDR3 protein is CASSVRLRNTEAFF. The CDR3 coding sequence is TGTGCCAGCAGTGTCCGTTTGAGGAACACTGAAGCTTTCTTT.

The rearrangement uses TRBV27 and TRBJ2-4; 15 bases are a match to TRBD2. The germline V gene has CDR1 MNHEY and CDR2 SMNVEV (reference sequence). This CDR3 spans 15 amino acids. J lost 9 bases, V lost 10 bases, and 10 bases had no gene match. The CDR3 coding sequence is TGTGCCACCTGTGAACGGACTAGCGGGAGGGGCATTCAGTACTTC. It codes for CATCERTSGRGIQYF.

This sequence joins TRBV28 and TRBJ2-2, with 10 nucleotides matching TRBD1. The CDR3 is 15 residues long. J was trimmed by 7 bases and V by 3 bases; bases with no gene match: 5. Germline V lookup: CDR1 MDHEN, CDR2 SYDVKM. CDR3 in amino acids: CASSFRQGAGGELFF. CDR3 sequence (DNA): TGTGCCAGCAGTTTTCGACAGGGGGCCGGCGGGGAGCTGTTTTTT. Supplemented by reference TRBV28 and TRBJ2-2, the full variable domain reads DVKVTQSSRYLVKRTGEKVFLECVQDMDHENMFWYRQDPGLGLRLIYFSYDVKMKEKGDIPEGYSVSREKKERFSLILESASTNQTSMYLCASSFRQGAGGELFFGEGSRLTVL.

CDR3 region: CASSFGSLTTQYF. The CDR3 coding sequence is TGTGCCAGCAGCTTTGGCAGTCTTACGACCCAGTACTTC. This rearrangement joins TRBV5-6 to TRBJ2-5; D gene ambiguous. Trimming cost V 2 bases and J 7 bases, with 12 bases left between them. Germline assignment: CDR1 SGHDT and CDR2 YYEEEE. The CDR3 totals 13 residues.

This rearrangement joins TRBV2 to TRBJ1-1; D is perhaps TRBD1 (6 bases). The ends were cut back, 6 bases at V and 0 bases at J, with 8 bases in the middle. CDR1 is SNHLY, CDR2 FYNNEI, per germline. There are 13 residues in the CDR3. This chain's CDR3 is CASRYRVNTEAFF. The CDR3 DNA sequence: TGTGCCAGCAGATACAGGGTGAACACTGAAGCTTTCTTT.

This clone has a single count. The rearrangement uses TRBV18 and TRBJ2-1; TRBD2 aligns across 13 bases. The CDR3 contains 16 residues. V gave up 3 bases and J gave up 5 bases; unmatched junction bases: 4. The germline V gene has CDR1 KGHSH and CDR2 LQKENI. The CDR3 bases are TGTGCCAGCTCACCCGGACTAGCGGGAGCGCACAATGAGCAGTTCTTC. It translates to CASSPGLAGAHNEQFF.

To note about this clone: At one end, the junction sequence differs from germline, possibly due to a read error. The rearrangement uses TRBV6-1 and TRBJ2-7; D unresolved. Germline assignment: CDR1 MNHNS and CDR2 SASEGT. The CDR3 runs 13 residues. CDR3: CASRVAVSNEQYF. The CDR3 nucleotides read TGTGCCAGCAGGGTAGCAGTCTCCAACGAGCAGTACTTC.

The chain couples TRBV11-2 to TRBJ2-5, with D possibly being TRBD2 (7 bases). The CDR3 runs to 16 residues. Germline V gene sequence: CDR1 SGHAT, CDR2 FQNNGV. Trimming took 1 base from V and 5 from J, leaving 17 bases between them. The CDR3 DNA reads as TGTGCCAGCAGCTTAGGGCGGACTAGGGGGGGGGAGACCCAGTACTTC. Its translation: CASSLGRTRGGETQYF.

The chain has TRBV7-2 and TRBJ2-1; D possibly corresponds to TRBD2 (7 bases). Germline V gene data show CDR1 as SGHTA and CDR2 as FQGNSA. The CDR3 length is 15 residues. V was trimmed by 5 bases and J by 3 bases, leaving 14 bases between them. DNA for the CDR3: TGTGCCAGCAGCCTAGACGGGGGGCACTACAATGAGCAGTTCTTC. It translates to CASSLDGGHYNEQFF.

The chain links TRBV9 to TRBJ1-2; D is uncertain. This CDR3 spans 12 amino acids. Trimming stripped 5 bases from V and 7 bases from J, with 12 bases between. Germline V lookup: CDR1 SGDLS, CDR2 YYNGEE. CDR3 sequence reads: CASRRSAGGYTF. CDR3 bases: TGTGCCAGCAGGCGGAGCGCTGGTGGCTACACCTTC.

V and J are TRBV5-1 and TRBJ2-7; weak D call: TRBD2 (7 bases). Germline V gives CDR1 SGHRS, CDR2 YFSETQ. CDR3 size: 15 residues. V was shortened by 0 bases and J by 2 bases, with 12 bases between the two germline ends. This CDR3 is CASSLGGGATYEQYF. CDR3 bases: TGCGCCAGCAGCTTGGGGGGGGGCGCAACCTACGAGCAGTACTTC.